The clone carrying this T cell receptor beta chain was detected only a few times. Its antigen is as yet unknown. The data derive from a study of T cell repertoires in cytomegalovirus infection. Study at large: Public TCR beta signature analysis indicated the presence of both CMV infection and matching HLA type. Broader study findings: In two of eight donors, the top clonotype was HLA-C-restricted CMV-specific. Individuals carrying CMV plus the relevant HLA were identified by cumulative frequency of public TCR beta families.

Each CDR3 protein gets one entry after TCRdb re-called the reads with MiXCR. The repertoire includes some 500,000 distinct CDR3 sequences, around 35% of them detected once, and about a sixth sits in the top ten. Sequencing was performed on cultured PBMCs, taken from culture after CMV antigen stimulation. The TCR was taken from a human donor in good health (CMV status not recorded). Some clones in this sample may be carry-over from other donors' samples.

The CDR3 here is CASSYRWGANTEAFF. The CDR3 DNA is TGTGCCAGCAGCTACCGGTGGGGGGCGAACACTGAAGCTTTCTTT. V and J are TRBV7-2 and TRBJ1-1; D may be TRBD1 (6 bases). CDR3 length: 15 amino acids. The V end lost 4 bases, the J end lost 1 base, and 13 bases lay between the germline ends. In germline, CDR1 is SGHTA, CDR2 FQGNSA.